The 8 T cell receptor beta chains presented below share a single source sample, sequenced in a study of blood T cell repertoires in COVID-19. The method was immunoSEQ multiplex PCR; TCRdb's version includes in-frame clones alone and lacks a portion of them. Here the sample spans some 350,000 clones, around 87% being singletons. The sample taken for sequencing was peripheral blood. The receptors originated from a woman aged 50 to 60 with COVID-19, enrolled during active disease.

The V and J genes are TRBV27 and TRBJ2-7; 9 nucleotides match TRBD2. CDR3 size: 16 residues. The junction had 11 bases not matched to a gene; V was cut back by 6 bases and J by 2 bases. CDR1 is MNHEY, CDR2 SMNVEV, per germline (reference sequence). This CDR3 reads CASSHRMSGRPYEQYF. In DNA form, the CDR3 reads TGTGCCAGCAGCCATCGTATGAGCGGGAGGCCCTACGAGCAGTACTTC.

The chain uses TRBV18 and TRBJ1-2, with 8 nucleotides matching TRBD1. After removal of 0 bases from V and 6 bases from J, the junction contained 9 bases not matched to a gene. The CDR3 is 16 amino acids. Germline values: CDR1 KGHSH, CDR2 LQKENI. DNA for the CDR3: TGTGCCAGCTCACCACCGAATAATCAGGGGGCGAATGGCTACACCTTC. It translates to CASSPPNNQGANGYTF.

The V call is TRBV18, the J call TRBJ1-1; D is undetermined. V was trimmed by 4 bases and J by 5 bases, leaving 11 bases between them. This CDR3 contains 13 residues. Germline CDR1 is KGHSH and CDR2 is LQKENI. This CDR3 reads CASSLSRETEAFF. The CDR3 DNA is TGTGCCAGCTCACTAAGCCGAGAGACTGAAGCTTTCTTT. Full variable domain (outside the CDR3, taken from reference TRBV18 and TRBJ1-1): NAGVMQNPRHLVRRRGQEARLRCSPMKGHSHVYWYRQLPEEGLKFMVYLQKENIIDESGMPKERFSAEFPKEGPSILRIQQVVRGDSAAYFCASSLSRETEAFFGQGTRLTVV.

The V and J genes are TRBV5-1 and TRBJ2-6, with D hard to call. V shed 5 bases and J shed 2 bases, with 2 bases lying between them. The CDR3 sequence is 12 residues long. Germline CDR1 reads SGHRS; CDR2 reads YFSETQ. CDR3 nucleotide sequence: TGCGCCAGCAGTACTGGGGCCAACGTCCTGACTTTC. Amino acids: CASSTGANVLTF.

The chain couples TRBV24-1 to TRBJ2-7; possibly TRBD1 for D (6 bases). The CDR3 totals 16 residues. The V end lost 5 bases, the J end lost 3 bases, and 19 bases lay between the germline ends. From germline, CDR1 is KGHDR and CDR2 SFDVKD. The CDR3 spells CATSANTGLKSYEQYF. In DNA form, the CDR3 reads TGTGCCACCAGTGCAAATACAGGGTTGAAGAGCTACGAGCAGTACTTC.

The chain recombines TRBV11-3 with TRBJ2-7, with 10 bases identical to TRBD1. The length of the CDR3 is 15 residues. Looked up from germline, CDR1 is SGHNT and CDR2 is YENEEA. Trimming cost V 5 bases and J 4 bases; bases outside gene matches: 8. The CDR3 region has the DNA TGTGCCAGCAGCCCTCGGGACAGGGGATCGTACGAGCAGTACTTC. This translates into CASSPRDRGSYEQYF.

V gene TRBV10-3 combines with J gene TRBJ2-7; D is perhaps TRBD1 (5 bases). Germline V gene data show CDR1 as ENHRY and CDR2 as SYGVKD. V was trimmed by 3 bases and J by 4 bases, leaving 13 bases between them. The CDR3 has 14 amino acids. The DNA for the CDR3 is TGTGCCATCAGTGACGGACCAAACAGGTACGAGCAGTACTTC. Its translation is CAISDGPNRYEQYF.

This clone was seen just once. This chain connects TRBV7-2 to TRBJ1-5; 7 bases fit TRBD1. The CDR3 sequence is 14 residues long. Trimming took 4 bases from V and 6 from J; bases not matched to a gene: 6. Germline lookup yields CDR1 SGHTA and CDR2 FQGNSA. CDR3 loop: CASSSQGLAQPQHF. As DNA, the CDR3 is TGTGCCAGCAGCTCACAGGGGTTAGCTCAGCCCCAGCATTTT.